This TCR beta chain was captured by sequencing in a study of T cells in women clearing cervical HPV infection. V gave up 6 bases and J gave up 4 bases, with 10 bases separating them. The CDR3 runs 13 residues. TCRdb keeps only in-frame clones here, not all; method: immunoSEQ multiplex PCR. Recorded for this sample: about 41,000 clones. Study outcomes and limitations: CIN3+ cases had significantly higher TCR richness than controls; evenness did not differ. Effector/memory and HPV-specific T cells were not isolated, and association timing is unknown. Each sample's T-cell count was unknown, possibly confounding richness.

Points on this clone: Its antigen remains unidentified. The CDR3 extends 3 residues past the end of the read, so its final part is completed from the germline J gene.

This chain joins TRBV12-3 or TRBV12-4 and TRBJ2-1; D is unresolved. Sequenced sample: blood buffy coat. This TCR came from a woman aged 18 to 75 with a cervical HPV16 infection that either progressed to CIN3+ or cleared (not recorded which). CDR3 loop: CASSKDTYNEQFF. CDR3 DNA, as far as it was read: TGTGCCAGCAGCAAAGACACATACAATGAG.